This T cell receptor beta chain originates from a study of OX40 agonist ivuxolimab in advanced cancers. Study overall: Males comprised 82.7% of the group, whose mean age was approximately 60 years (range 23 to 79).

A note on this clone: Its antigen is undetermined.

CDR3 length: 16 amino acids. Findings and caveats of the study: Dose levels from 0.1 to 3.0 mg/kg saw CD4+ and CD8+ blood T cells expand clonally by week 6. Compared with CD4+, CD8+ T cells on average had more expanded clones.

Generated by immunoSEQ multiplex PCR, the TCRdb table keeps only in-frame clones and is missing some. This table has about 85,000 clones, about 81% appearing once. The clonotype comes from an adult with an advanced solid tumor such as melanoma, head and neck, liver or kidney cancer. Material: CD4+ or CD8+ T cells sorted from blood, obtained in a trial of the OX40 agonist ivuxolimab. J is TRBJ2-5 and V is TRBV21-1; the table's D call of TRBD2 was not tested on the DNA. TRBV21-1 has pseudogene status. Here the CDR3 DNA reads TGTGCCAGCAGCAAATCAGTAATAGCGGGAGAAGAGACCCAGTACTTC. It codes for CASSKSVIAGEETQYF.